This entry describes one T cell receptor (beta chain). Its cognate antigen is unknown. Germline-derived CDR1 and CDR2 are GTSNPN and SVGIG (reference sequence). V lost 0 bases and J 0 bases, leaving 8 bases between the germline ends. The CDR3 totals 14 residues. The sort gate was single viable CD3+CD4+CD8-CD45RO+ cells for memory CD4+ T cells. Sequencing was performed with immunoSEQ multiplex PCR; in TCRdb, only in-frame clones are kept and a portion is missing. The sample includes roughly 76,000 clones, 75% to 85% of them seen just once. The data originate from a study of memory CD4+ T cells and cytomegalovirus serostatus. About the research overall: Donors were healthy Belgian adults, 9 CMV seropositive and fewer than 30 seronegative. Study-level results: Suggested: most of the CMV-linked TCR signature lies in CD4+ memory cells. CD4+ memory repertoires contained about 40% of the 164 reported CMV TCRbeta sequences.

Sequencing input: memory CD4+ T cells from blood. The origin of this receptor is an adult in good health and CMV-seropositive. The chain carries TRBV30 and TRBJ1-1, with TRBD1 as a possible D gene (5 bases). The CDR3 region has the DNA TGTGCCTGGAGTGTACCGGGGGTGAACACTGAAGCTTTCTTT. Its translation: CAWSVPGVNTEAFF.